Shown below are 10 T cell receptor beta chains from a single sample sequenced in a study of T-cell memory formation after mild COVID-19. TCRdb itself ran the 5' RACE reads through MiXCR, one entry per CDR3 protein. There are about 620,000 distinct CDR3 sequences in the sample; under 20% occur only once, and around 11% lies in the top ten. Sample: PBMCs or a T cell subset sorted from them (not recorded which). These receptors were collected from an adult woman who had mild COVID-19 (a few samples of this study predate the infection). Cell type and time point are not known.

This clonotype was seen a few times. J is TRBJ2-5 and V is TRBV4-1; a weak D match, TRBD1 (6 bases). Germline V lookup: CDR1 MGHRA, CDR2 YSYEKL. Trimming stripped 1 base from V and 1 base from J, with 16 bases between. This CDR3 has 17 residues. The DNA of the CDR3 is TGCGCCAGCAGCCAAGGGCTTCTCGGACAGCTCCAAGAGACCCAGTACTTC. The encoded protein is CASSQGLLGQLQETQYF.

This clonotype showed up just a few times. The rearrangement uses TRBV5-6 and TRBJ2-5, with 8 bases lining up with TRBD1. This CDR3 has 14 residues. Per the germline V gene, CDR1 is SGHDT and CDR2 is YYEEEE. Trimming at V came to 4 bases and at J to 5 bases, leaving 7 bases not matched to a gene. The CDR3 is CASSRGQGWETQYF. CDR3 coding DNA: TGTGCCAGCAGCAGAGGACAGGGCTGGGAGACCCAGTACTTC.

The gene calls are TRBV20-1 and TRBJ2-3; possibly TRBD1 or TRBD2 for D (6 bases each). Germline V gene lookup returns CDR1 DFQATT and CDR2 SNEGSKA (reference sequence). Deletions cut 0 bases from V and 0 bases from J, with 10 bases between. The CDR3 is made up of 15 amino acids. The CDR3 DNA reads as TGCAGTGCTAGAGATCCGGGGGCAAGCACAGATACGCAGTATTTT. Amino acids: CSARDPGASTDTQYF.

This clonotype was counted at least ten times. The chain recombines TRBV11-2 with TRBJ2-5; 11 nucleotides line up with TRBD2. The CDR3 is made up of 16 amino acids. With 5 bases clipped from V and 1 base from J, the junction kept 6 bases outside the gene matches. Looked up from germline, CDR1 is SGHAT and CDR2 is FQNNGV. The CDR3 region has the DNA TGTGCCAGCAGCCCTTTCGGGACTAGCGGCCAAGAGACCCAGTACTTC. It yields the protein CASSPFGTSGQETQYF. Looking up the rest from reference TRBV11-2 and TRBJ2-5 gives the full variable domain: EAGVAQSPRYKIIEKRQSVAFWCNPISGHATLYWYQQILGQGPKLLIQFQNNGVVDDSQLPKDRFSAERLKGVDSTLKIQPAKLEDSAVYLCASSPFGTSGQETQYFGPGTRLLVL.

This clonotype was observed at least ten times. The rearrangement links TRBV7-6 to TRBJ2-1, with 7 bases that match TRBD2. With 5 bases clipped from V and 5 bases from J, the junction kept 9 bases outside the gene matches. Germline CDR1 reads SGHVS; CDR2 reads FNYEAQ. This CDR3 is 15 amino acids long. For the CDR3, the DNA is TGTGCCAGCAGCCCGGGGAGGGAGGGCAACAATGAGCAGTTCTTC. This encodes CASSPGREGNNEQFF. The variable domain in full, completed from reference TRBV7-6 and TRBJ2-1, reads GAGVSQSPRYKVTKRGQDVALRCDPISGHVSLYWYRQALGQGPEFLTYFNYEAQQDKSGLPNDRFSAERPEGSISTLTIQRTEQRDSAMYRCASSPGREGNNEQFFGPGTRLTVL.

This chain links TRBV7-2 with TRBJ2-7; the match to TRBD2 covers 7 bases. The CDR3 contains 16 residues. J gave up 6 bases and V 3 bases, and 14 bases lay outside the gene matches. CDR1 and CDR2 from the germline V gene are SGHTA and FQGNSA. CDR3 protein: CASSFSTGLVPTEQYF. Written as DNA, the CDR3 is TGTGCCAGCAGCTTTTCTACTGGACTAGTACCTACCGAGCAGTACTTC.

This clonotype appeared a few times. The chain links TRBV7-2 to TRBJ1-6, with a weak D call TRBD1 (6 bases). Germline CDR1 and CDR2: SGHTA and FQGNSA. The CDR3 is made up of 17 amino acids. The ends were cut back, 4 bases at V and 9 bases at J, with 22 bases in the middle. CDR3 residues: CASSSEAGRGQRSPLHF. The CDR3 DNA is TGTGCCAGCAGCTCCGAGGCCGGGCGGGGGCAGCGTTCACCCCTCCACTTT.

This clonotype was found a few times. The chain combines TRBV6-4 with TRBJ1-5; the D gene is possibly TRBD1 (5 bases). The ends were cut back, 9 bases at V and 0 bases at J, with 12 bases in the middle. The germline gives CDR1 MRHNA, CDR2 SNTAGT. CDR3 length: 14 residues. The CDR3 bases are TGTGCCAGATATCGGGGGACTAGCAATCAGCCCCAGCATTTT. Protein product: CARYRGTSNQPQHF.

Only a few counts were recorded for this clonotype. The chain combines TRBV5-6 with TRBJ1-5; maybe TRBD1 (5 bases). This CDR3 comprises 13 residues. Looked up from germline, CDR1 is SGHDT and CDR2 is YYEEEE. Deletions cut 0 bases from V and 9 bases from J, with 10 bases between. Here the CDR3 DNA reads TGTGCCAGCAGCTTGGTTCCTCAGGGGCCCCAGCATTTT. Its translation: CASSLVPQGPQHF.

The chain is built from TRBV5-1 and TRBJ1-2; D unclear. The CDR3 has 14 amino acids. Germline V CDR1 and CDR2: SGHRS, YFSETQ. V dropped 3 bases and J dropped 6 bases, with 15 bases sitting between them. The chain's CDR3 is CASSSPTAANGYTF. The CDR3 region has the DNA TGCGCCAGCAGCTCCCCGACTGCGGCGAATGGCTACACCTTC.